This entry concerns a single TCR beta chain. Its matching antigen is unknown. Aged about 6 to 95, donors were systemically healthy Caucasians from Russia. Primed by a sample-barcoded 5' primer and a J-beta primer mix, a second PCR proceeded for about 7 to 11 cycles. Each CDR3 protein is one row after TCRdb ran MiXCR on the 5' RACE reads. The sample includes fewer than 1.5 million distinct CDR3 sequences, approximately 40% of them seen just once. This specimen belongs to a study of blood T cells in healthy people across ages. Study results and limitations: Diversity estimates from one million T cells were considered underestimates. Whereas aged donors had fewer naive CD4+ cells, long-lived donors had more of them and higher diversity.

This CDR3 comprises 14 residues. V shed 5 bases and J 8 bases; nucleotides not matched to a gene: 9. CDR1 and CDR2 (germline): MNHEY, SVGAGI. Material for sequencing was blood. This TCR derives from a woman under 30 in good health. This chain joins TRBV6-5 and TRBJ2-1, with 7 bases fitting TRBD1. CDR3 DNA: TGTGCCAGCAGTCGGGGCACAGGGGTCGATGAGCAGTTCTTC. Residues: CASSRGTGVDEQFF.